One and the same sample provided the 15 T cell receptor beta chains below, sequenced in a study of metastatic and nonmetastatic thyroid tumors. Each patient went into thyroid surgery without having received any treatment. TCRdb re-called the PCR reads through MiXCR. This table holds several thousand clones, around 35% found once. Sample: adjacent normal tissue. Receptors were obtained from a male donor with papillary thyroid cancer or a benign thyroid nodule (not recorded which). Some clones in this sample may be carry-over from other donors' samples.

The chain uses TRBV11-1 and TRBJ1-3; D gene uncertain. V shed 3 bases and J shed 4 bases, with 10 bases lying between them. The CDR3 consists of 14 residues. Germline CDR1 reads SGHAT; CDR2 reads FQDESV (reference sequence). The CDR3, as DNA: TGTGCCAGCAGCTTGGGCAGACAAGGAAACACCATATATTTT. It specifies CASSLGRQGNTIYF.

The chain is built from TRBV5-1 and TRBJ1-5; 9 nucleotides line up with TRBD1. In germline, CDR1 is SGHRS, CDR2 YFSETQ. V was clipped by 4 bases and J by 6 bases; unmatched bases: 11. This CDR3 has 16 amino acids. CDR3 amino acids: CASSPLETGGVQPQHF. In nucleotides, the CDR3 is TGCGCCAGCAGCCCCCTTGAGACAGGGGGAGTTCAGCCCCAGCATTTT.

This chain connects TRBV6-1 to TRBJ1-5; no definite D call. Trimming took off 4 bases at V and 0 bases at J, with 7 bases between the two ends. Germline loops: CDR1 MNHNS, CDR2 SASEGT. The CDR3 totals 14 residues. The CDR3 sequence: CASSGIYSNQPQHF. For the CDR3, the DNA is TGTGCCAGCAGTGGTATCTATAGCAATCAGCCCCAGCATTTT.

A few counts support this clone. The chain couples TRBV5-1 to TRBJ2-7, with TRBD1 identical over 7 bases. Germline CDR1 is SGHRS and CDR2 is YFSETQ. The CDR3 has 13 residues. The J segment lost 6 bases and the V segment lost 4 bases, leaving 7 bases of the junction unmatched. CDR3 in DNA: TGCGCCAGCAGCAGCAGACAGGGCGGCGAGCAGTACTTC. Its protein is CASSSRQGGEQYF.

The chain joins TRBV20-1 to TRBJ2-7; D might be TRBD2 (6 bases). The germline CDR1 and CDR2 sequences are DFQATT and SNEGSKA (reference sequence). This CDR3 region has 15 residues. The germline V and J ends were trimmed by 3 bases and 6 bases, with 21 bases remaining between them. Written as DNA, the CDR3 is TGCAGTGCTAGGGGGGGTTGCGGGCAAACCTTCGAGCAGTACTTC. Translation gives CSARGGCGQTFEQYF.

The chain joins TRBV20-1 to TRBJ2-7; no reliable D call. The germline V gene has CDR1 DFQATT and CDR2 SNEGSKA (reference sequence). V was shortened by 1 base and J by 1 base, with 5 bases between the two germline ends. The CDR3 sequence is 12 residues long. DNA of the CDR3: TGCAGTGCTAGAGGGGTTTCCTACGAGCAGTACTTC. This codes for CSARGVSYEQYF.

CDR3 residues: CASSYLDPRQSSPLHF. The CDR3 DNA follows: TGTGCCAGCAGTTACCTCGACCCCCGACAGAGTTCACCCCTCCACTTT. V gene TRBV6-2 or TRBV6-3 combines with J gene TRBJ1-6, with D tentatively TRBD1 (5 bases). The CDR3 covers 16 residues. V was shortened by 2 bases and J by 9 bases, with 17 bases between the two germline ends. Per the germline V gene, CDR1 is MNHEY and CDR2 is SVGEGT.

This sequence joins TRBV2 and TRBJ2-7; possible D gene TRBD2, 6 bases. The CDR3 has 11 residues. The germline CDR1 and CDR2 sequences are SNHLY and FYNNEI. V was shortened by 7 bases and J by 7 bases, with 11 bases between the two germline ends. In DNA form, the CDR3 reads TGTGCCAGCATCGCGGGGAATGAGCAGTACGTC. The encoded protein is CASIAGNEQYV.

The sample holds a few counts of this clone. The gene calls are TRBV6-1 and TRBJ2-7; no clear D gene. This CDR3 contains 12 residues. Germline-derived CDR1 and CDR2 are MNHNS and SASEGT. The ends were cut back, 1 base at V and 5 bases at J, with 6 bases in the middle. CDR3 amino acids: CASSEVGDEQYV. The CDR3 nucleotides read TGTGCCAGCAGTGAAGTAGGCGACGAGCAGTACGTC.

This chain uses TRBV9 with TRBJ2-1; D is possibly TRBD2 (6 bases). Trimming took off 1 base at V and 0 bases at J, with 11 bases between the two ends. The CDR3 contains 16 residues. CDR1 SGDLS and CDR2 YYNGEE come from the germline V gene. DNA for the CDR3: TGTGCCAGCAGCGTAATTAGCGGCAGCTCCTACAATGAGCAGTTCTTC. Amino acids: CASSVISGSSYNEQFF.

This clone appeared a few times. V gene TRBV6-6 combines with J gene TRBJ2-3, with 7 bases identical to TRBD1. CDR1 is MNHNY, CDR2 SVGAGI, per germline (reference sequence). The V segment lost 0 bases and the J segment 12 bases; nucleotides outside the gene matches: 3. The CDR3 is 12 amino acids. CDR3 nucleotide sequence: TGTGCCAGCAGTTACTCCGGGACAGAACAGTATTTT. It codes for CASSYSGTEQYF.

The chain employs TRBV2 and TRBJ1-2, with 7 bases matching TRBD1. J was trimmed by 8 bases and V by 3 bases; bases with no gene match: 6. The germline gives CDR1 SNHLY, CDR2 FYNNEI. The CDR3 extends over 13 amino acids. The CDR3 here is CASSETRGNGYTF. As DNA, the CDR3 is TGTGCCAGCAGTGAGACCAGGGGGAACGGCTACACCTTC. Full variable domain (outside the CDR3, taken from reference TRBV2 and TRBJ1-2): EPEVTQTPSHQVTQMGQEVILRCVPISNHLYFYWYRQILGQKVEFLVSFYNNEISEKSEIFDDQFSVERPDGSNFTLKIRSTKLEDSAMYFCASSETRGNGYTFGSGTRLTVV.

V usage is TRBV6-5 and J usage is TRBJ2-5; TRBD1 matches at 7 bases. Germline V lookup: CDR1 MNHEY, CDR2 SVGAGI. The junction had 6 bases not matched to a gene; V was cut back by 3 bases and J by 5 bases. The CDR3 spans 14 residues. CDR3 in amino acids: CASSYSRGLETQYF. The CDR3 nucleotides read TGTGCCAGCAGTTATAGTAGGGGGCTGGAGACCCAGTACTTC.

The genes are TRBV6-5 and TRBJ2-1, with TRBD2 identical over 10 bases. Unmatched junction bases numbered 12, after V lost 4 bases and J lost 3 bases. The germline V gene encodes CDR1 MNHEY and CDR2 SVGAGI. The length of the CDR3 is 18 residues. In DNA, the CDR3 is TGTGCCAGCAGTTTCCAGATCCCGGGACTAGCGAGCTACAATGAGCAGTTCTTC. Encoded protein: CASSFQIPGLASYNEQFF.

The rearrangement joins TRBV11-2 to TRBJ1-1; 7 nucleotides match TRBD1. Germline V gene sequence: CDR1 SGHAT, CDR2 FQNNGV. This CDR3 is built from 15 residues. V shed 4 bases and J 3 bases; nucleotides not matched to a gene: 8. CDR3 in DNA: TGTGCCAGCAGCTCTAACAGGGGTCGGGACACTGAAGCTTTCTTT. Translation: CASSSNRGRDTEAFF.